This TCR beta chain appears in the sequencing data of a study of cytomegalovirus exposure and HLA in healthy donors. Amplification used 60 Vbeta primers and 13 Jbeta primers. Assay used: immunoSEQ multiplex PCR; TCRdb lists only in-frame clones, some missing. Here the sample spans about 140,000 clones, over 75% being singletons. Germline CDR1 reads SEHNR; CDR2 reads FQNEAQ (reference sequence). This CDR3 has 16 amino acids. V shed 3 bases and J shed 3 bases, with 17 bases lying between them. This clonotype was sampled from a female donor in good health and CMV-seronegative. The chain joins TRBV7-9 to TRBJ1-1; D remains ambiguous. Input material: PBMCs. This chain's CDR3 is CASSFGSPSFDTEAFF. In DNA, the CDR3 is TGTGCCAGCAGCTTTGGCTCACCTAGCTTTGACACTGAAGCTTTCTTT.